Listed below are T cell receptor beta chains from one sample, sequenced in a study of prognosis after radiotherapy for stage I lung cancer. In TCRdb, the multiplex PCR reads were re-called with MiXCR into one record per CDR3 protein. The sample records roughly 38,000 distinct CDR3 sequences, around a quarter being singletons. The specimen was PBMCs, collected before or after stereotactic body radiation therapy (not recorded which). These receptor sequences come from a donor aged 50 or older with non-small cell lung cancer. Each CDR3 is given with its conserved first and last residue. A D gene is named only where the DNA matches it firmly.

cdr3_length j_call v_call d_call cdr3_aa
14 TRBJ1-2 TRBV5-1 NA CASSPVTGDYGYTF
15 TRBJ1-2 TRBV28 TRBD1 CASSLGQGASYGYTF
14 TRBJ1-1 TRBV3-1 TRBD1 CASSRQGAETEAFF
15 TRBJ1-6 TRBV5-1 NA CASSRGGSYNSPLHF
13 TRBJ2-1 TRBV18 NA CASSPLRKNEQFF
15 TRBJ2-7 TRBV4-1 NA CASSQVPNSLGEQYF
12 TRBJ2-7 TRBV2 NA CASSTQGNEQYF
15 TRBJ1-2 TRBV4-1 NA CASSQGSQGRLGYTF
16 TRBJ1-3 TRBV7-2 TRBD1 CASSRELQGSGNTIYF
15 TRBJ1-2 TRBV9 TRBD1 CASSGNRGWSYGYTF
16 TRBJ2-3 TRBV28 TRBD1 CASTPRGQGGTDTQYF
15 TRBJ1-2 TRBV10-3 TRBD1 CAISESGQGAAGYTF
16 TRBJ2-1 TRBV7-9 TRBD2 CASSPPGGPTYNEQFF
13 TRBJ2-5 TRBV20-1 NA CSARVDDGETQYF
13 TRBJ2-7 TRBV16 NA CASSIPGVHGQYF
15 TRBJ2-6 TRBV11-2 NA CASSLVRGIANVLTF
12 TRBJ1-1 TRBV12-5 TRBD1 CASGLGQGKAFF
21 TRBJ2-3 TRBV10-2 TRBD2 CASSGDRELAGGYPSTDTQYF
15 TRBJ1-6 TRBV28 NA CASSLSRGGNSPLHF
16 TRBJ1-2 TRBV7-9 NA CASSRGRDMLNYGYTF
13 TRBJ2-1 TRBV7-6 NA CASRRTQGYEQFF
15 TRBJ2-3 TRBV25-1 TRBD1 CASSRQGSSTDTQYF
12 TRBJ2-3 TRBV7-6 NA CASSRPTDTQYF
14 TRBJ1-5 TRBV30 NA CAWSAGEGYQPQHF
15 TRBJ2-1 TRBV20-1 TRBD2 CSPALRLAGVCEQFF
16 TRBJ1-2 TRBV30 TRBD1 CAWSVRTGGFNYGYTF
12 TRBJ2-5 TRBV29-1 NA CSVQGRWETQYF
16 TRBJ1-3 TRBV19 NA CASSQNDRFSGNTIYF
13 TRBJ1-3 TRBV6-1 NA CASLPTSGHTIYF